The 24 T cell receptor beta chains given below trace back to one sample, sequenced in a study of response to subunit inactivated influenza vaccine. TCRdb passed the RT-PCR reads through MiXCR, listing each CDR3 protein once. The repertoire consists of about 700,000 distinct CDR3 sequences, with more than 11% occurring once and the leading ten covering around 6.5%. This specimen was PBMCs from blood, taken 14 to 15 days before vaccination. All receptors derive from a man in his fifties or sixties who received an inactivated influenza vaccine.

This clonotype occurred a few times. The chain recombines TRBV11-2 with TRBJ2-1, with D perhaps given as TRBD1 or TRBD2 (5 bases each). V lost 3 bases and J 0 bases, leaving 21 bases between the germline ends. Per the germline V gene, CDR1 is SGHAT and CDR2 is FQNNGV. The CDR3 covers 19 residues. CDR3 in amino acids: CASSFNGAVRMSSYNEQFF. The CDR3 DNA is TGTGCCAGCAGCTTTAACGGGGCGGTCCGAATGAGCTCCTACAATGAGCAGTTCTTC.

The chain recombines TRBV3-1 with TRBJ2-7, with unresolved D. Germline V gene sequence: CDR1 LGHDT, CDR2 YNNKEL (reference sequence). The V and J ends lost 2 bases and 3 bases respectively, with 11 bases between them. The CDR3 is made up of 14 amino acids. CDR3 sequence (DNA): TGTGCCAGCAGCCAATTGGTACAGTACTACGAGCAGTACTTC. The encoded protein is CASSQLVQYYEQYF.

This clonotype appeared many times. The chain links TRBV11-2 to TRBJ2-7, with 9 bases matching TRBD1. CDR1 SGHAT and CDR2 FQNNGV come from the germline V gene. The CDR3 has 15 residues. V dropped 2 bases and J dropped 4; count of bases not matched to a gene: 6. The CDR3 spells CASSLTDRGRYEQYF. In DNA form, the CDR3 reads TGTGCCAGCAGCTTAACGGACAGGGGCAGATACGAGCAGTACTTC.

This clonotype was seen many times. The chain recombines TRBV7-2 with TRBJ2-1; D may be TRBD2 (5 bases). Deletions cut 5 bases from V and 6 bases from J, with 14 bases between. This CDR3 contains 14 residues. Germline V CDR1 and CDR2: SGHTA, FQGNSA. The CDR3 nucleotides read TGTGCCAGCAGCCCTCAGAGGGCACCCAATGAGCAGTTCTTC. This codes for CASSPQRAPNEQFF.

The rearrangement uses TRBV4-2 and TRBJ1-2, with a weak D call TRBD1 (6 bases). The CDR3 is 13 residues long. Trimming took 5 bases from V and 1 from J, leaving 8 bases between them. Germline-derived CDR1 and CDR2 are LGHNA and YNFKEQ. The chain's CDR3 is CASSKQGNYGYTF. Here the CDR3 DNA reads TGTGCCAGCAGCAAACAGGGTAACTATGGCTACACCTTC.

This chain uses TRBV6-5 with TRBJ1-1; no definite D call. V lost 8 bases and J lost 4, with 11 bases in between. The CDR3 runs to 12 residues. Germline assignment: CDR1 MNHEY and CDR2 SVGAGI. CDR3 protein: CASVSFSTEAFF. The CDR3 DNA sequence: TGTGCCAGCGTCAGTTTTTCCACTGAAGCTTTCTTT.

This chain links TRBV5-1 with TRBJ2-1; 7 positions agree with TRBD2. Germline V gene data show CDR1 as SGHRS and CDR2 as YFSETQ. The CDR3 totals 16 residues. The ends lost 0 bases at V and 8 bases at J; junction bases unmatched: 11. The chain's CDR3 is CASSLGQRGPWYEQFF. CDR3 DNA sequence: TGCGCCAGCAGCTTGGGCCAGCGGGGCCCGTGGTATGAGCAGTTCTTC.

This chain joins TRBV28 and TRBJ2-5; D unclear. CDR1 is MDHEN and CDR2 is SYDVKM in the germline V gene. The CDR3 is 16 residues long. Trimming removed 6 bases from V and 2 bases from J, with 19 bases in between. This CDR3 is CASRLAWARRQETQYF. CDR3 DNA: TGTGCCAGCAGACTCGCATGGGCCCGGAGACAAGAGACCCAGTACTTC.

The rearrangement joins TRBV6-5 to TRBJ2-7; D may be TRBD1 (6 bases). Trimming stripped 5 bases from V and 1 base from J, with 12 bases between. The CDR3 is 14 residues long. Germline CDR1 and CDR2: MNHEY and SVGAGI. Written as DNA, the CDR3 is TGTGCCAGCAGTAAGTCGACAGGTTCCTACGAGCAGTACTTC. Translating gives CASSKSTGSYEQYF.

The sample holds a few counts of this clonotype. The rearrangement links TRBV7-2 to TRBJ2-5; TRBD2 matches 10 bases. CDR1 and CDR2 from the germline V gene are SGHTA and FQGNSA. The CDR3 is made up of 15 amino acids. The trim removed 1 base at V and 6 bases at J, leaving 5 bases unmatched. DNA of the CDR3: TGTGCCAGCAGCTTAGGGGGACTAGCGATGAAGACCCAGTACTTC. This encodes CASSLGGLAMKTQYF.

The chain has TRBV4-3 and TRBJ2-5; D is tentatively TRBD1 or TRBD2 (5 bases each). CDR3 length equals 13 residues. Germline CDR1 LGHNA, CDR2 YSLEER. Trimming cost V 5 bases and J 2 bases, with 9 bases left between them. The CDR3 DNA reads TGCGCCAGCAGCGGGGACCAACAAGAGACCCAGTACTTC. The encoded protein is CASSGDQQETQYF.

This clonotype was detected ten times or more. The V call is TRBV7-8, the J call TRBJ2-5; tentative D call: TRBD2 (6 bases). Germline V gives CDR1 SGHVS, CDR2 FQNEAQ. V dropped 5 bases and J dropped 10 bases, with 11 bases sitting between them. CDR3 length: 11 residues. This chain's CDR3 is CASSLPGVQYF. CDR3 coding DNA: TGTGCCAGCAGCCTACCGGGAGTCCAGTACTTC.

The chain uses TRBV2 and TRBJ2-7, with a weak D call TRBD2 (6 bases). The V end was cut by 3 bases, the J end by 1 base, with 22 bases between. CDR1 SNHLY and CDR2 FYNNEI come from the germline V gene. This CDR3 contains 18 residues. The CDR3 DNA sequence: TGTGCCAGCAGTGAGGTCCTCCTCAGACCCGGGAGTTCCTACGAGCAGTACTTC. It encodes CASSEVLLRPGSSYEQYF.

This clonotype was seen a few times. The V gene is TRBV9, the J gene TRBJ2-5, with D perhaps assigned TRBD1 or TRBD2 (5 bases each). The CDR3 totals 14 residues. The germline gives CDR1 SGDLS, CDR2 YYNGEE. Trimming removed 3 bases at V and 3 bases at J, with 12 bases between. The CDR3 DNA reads TGTGCCAGCAGCGGGACGGGACGGAAAGAGACCCAGTACTTC. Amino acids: CASSGTGRKETQYF.

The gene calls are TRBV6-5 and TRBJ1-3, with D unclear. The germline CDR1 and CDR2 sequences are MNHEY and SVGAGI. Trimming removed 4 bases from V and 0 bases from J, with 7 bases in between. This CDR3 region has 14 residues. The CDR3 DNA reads TGTGCCAGCAGTTTTGAATTCTCTGGAAACACCATATATTTT. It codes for CASSFEFSGNTIYF.

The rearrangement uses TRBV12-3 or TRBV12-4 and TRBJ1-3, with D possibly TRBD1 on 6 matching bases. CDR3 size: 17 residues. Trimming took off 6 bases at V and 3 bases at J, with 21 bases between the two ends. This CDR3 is CASSLFRGGLVGNTIYF. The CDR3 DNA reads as TGTGCCAGCAGCTTGTTCCGAGGGGGTTTGGTTGGAAACACCATATATTTT.

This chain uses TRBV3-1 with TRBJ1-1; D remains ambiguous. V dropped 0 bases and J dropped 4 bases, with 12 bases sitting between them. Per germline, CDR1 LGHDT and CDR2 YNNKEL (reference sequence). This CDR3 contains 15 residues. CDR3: CASSQEVVALTEAFF. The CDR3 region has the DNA TGTGCCAGCAGCCAAGAAGTGGTGGCACTCACTGAAGCTTTCTTT.

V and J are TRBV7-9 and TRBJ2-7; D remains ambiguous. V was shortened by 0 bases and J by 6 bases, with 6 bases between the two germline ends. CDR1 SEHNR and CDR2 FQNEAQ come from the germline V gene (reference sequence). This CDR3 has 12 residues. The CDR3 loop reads CASSLAVSEQYF. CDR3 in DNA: TGTGCCAGCAGCTTAGCTGTTTCCGAGCAGTACTTC. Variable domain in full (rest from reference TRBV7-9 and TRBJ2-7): DTGVSQNPRHKITKRGQNVTFRCDPISEHNRLYWYRQTLGQGPEFLTYFQNEAQLEKSRLLSDRFSAERPKGSFSTLEIQRTEQGDSAMYLCASSLAVSEQYFGPGTRLTVT.

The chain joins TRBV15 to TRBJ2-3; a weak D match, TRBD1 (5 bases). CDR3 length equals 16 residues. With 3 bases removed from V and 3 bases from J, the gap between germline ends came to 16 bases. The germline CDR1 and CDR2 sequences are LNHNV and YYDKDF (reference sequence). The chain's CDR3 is CATSRFPGYSTDTQYF. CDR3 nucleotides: TGTGCCACCAGCAGGTTCCCAGGGTATAGTACAGATACGCAGTATTTT.

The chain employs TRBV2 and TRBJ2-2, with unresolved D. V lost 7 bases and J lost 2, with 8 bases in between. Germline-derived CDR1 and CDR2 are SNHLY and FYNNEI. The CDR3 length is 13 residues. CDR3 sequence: CASMFQNTGELFF. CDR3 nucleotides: TGTGCCAGCATGTTCCAAAACACCGGGGAGCTGTTTTTT.

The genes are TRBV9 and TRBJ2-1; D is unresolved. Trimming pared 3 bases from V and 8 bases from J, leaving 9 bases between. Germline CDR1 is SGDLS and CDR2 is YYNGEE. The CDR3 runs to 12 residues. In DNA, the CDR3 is TGTGCCAGCAGCGACCCAATGGATGAGCAGTTCTTC. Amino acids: CASSDPMDEQFF.

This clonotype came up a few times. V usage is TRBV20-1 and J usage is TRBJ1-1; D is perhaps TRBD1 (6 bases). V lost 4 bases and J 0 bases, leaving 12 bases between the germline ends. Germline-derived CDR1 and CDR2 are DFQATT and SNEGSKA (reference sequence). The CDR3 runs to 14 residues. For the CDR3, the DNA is TGCAGTGCTATGACAGGTTCCATGAACACTGAAGCTTTCTTT. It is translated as CSAMTGSMNTEAFF.

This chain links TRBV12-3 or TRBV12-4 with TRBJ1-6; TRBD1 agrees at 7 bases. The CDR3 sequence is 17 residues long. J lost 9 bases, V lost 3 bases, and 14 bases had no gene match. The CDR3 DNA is TGTGCCAGCAGTTTGGGAAGACCGGGACAGCCTTTTTCACCCCTCCACTTT. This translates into CASSLGRPGQPFSPLHF.

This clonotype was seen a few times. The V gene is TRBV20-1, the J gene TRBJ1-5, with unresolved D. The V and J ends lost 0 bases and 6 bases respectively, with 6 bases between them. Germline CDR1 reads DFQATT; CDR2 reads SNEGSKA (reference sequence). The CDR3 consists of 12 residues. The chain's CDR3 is CSARDDIQPQHF. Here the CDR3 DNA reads TGCAGTGCTAGAGATGACATTCAGCCCCAGCATTTT.